The TCR beta chain described here comes from a study of CD8 T cells in Susac syndrome. CD8+ and CD4+ T cells from blood underwent TCR beta sequencing, which was carried out in a high-throughput format. TEMRA cells were FACS-enriched, with CD8+ and CD4+ T cells isolated negatively. An amount of RNA that ranged from roughly 0.45 to 1 ug was reverse transcribed with random hexamers. TCRdb re-analysed the immunoSEQ multiplex PCR reads in MiXCR, keeping a single row per CDR3 protein. This sample has about 430,000 distinct CDR3 sequences, with more than 70% found just once. The ends were cut back, 5 bases at V and 5 bases at J, with 22 bases in the middle. In germline, CDR1 is PRHDT, CDR2 FYEKMQ (reference sequence). The CDR3 totals 17 residues.

The J gene is TRBJ2-1, the V gene TRBV13; D is perhaps TRBD2 (6 bases). The receptor's source is a human donor with multiple sclerosis. The specimen sequenced was CD8+ T cells from PBMCs. The CDR3 sequence is CASSLERREMVNNEQFF. CDR3 bases: TGTGCCAGCAGCCTAGAGAGGAGGGAGATGGTAAACAATGAGCAGTTCTTC.